This T cell receptor (beta chain) originates from a study of T cell clones after liver transplantation. Study as a whole: In this trial, immunosuppression withdrawal was attempted within 2 years of liver transplant. Post-transplant blood was tracked for graft-donor-reactive T cell clones identified in a pre-transplant mixed lymphocyte reaction. Graft-donor-reactive sequences were compared with third-party-reactive TCRbeta sequences from pre-transplant mixed lymphocyte reactions.

Germline V gene sequence: CDR1 SGHTA, CDR2 FQGNSA. V gave up 10 bases and J gave up 5 bases, with 15 bases separating them. CDR3 length: 13 amino acids. This clone was found once. Sequencing used immunoSEQ multiplex PCR; TCRdb keeps in-frame clones, though not all of them. The data contain about 100,000 clones, more than 75% of them singletons. This specimen consisted of CD4+ T cells from blood, obtained before liver transplant. The chain joins TRBV7-2 to TRBJ2-4; D is perhaps TRBD1 (5 bases). This clonotype was sampled from a human donor who received a liver transplant. This chain's CDR3 is CATRAQGQNIQYF. CDR3 sequence (DNA): TGTGCCACCCGAGCGCAGGGCCAAAACATTCAGTACTTC.